The clone carrying this TCR beta chain was detected only a few times. Original data processing: The assay estimated nucleated cells by amplifying reference gene primers. Profiling relied on immunoSEQ multiplex PCR, and the TCRdb table lists in-frame clones only, not all of them. V and J calls and clone size are those listed in that table; D and trimming were worked out from the DNA. The sample shows 100,000 to 150,000 clones, over 75% of them seen only once. Trimming cost V 6 bases and J 7 bases; bases outside gene matches: 7. This CDR3 has 13 residues. This specimen comes from a study of blood T cell repertoires in COVID-19. Study at large: The United States, Italy and Spain were the sources of the acute and convalescent COVID-19 samples. In each case, the material was cDNA or gDNA derived from T cells, B-cell-depleted T cells, or PBMCs.

The clonotype comes from a man aged 55 to 69 with active or convalescent COVID-19. Sequencing input: peripheral blood. The J gene is TRBJ1-2, the V gene TRBV12-3 or TRBV12-4; 8 bases map to TRBD1. CDR3 in amino acids: CASRNLGTGGYTF. The CDR3 DNA follows: TGTGCCAGCAGGAATTTAGGGACAGGTGGCTACACCTTC.